These 27 T cell receptor beta chains were sequenced from one sample in a study of immune cell composition in non-small cell lung cancer (TCRdb year 2017). Receptor amplification or capture employed the immunoSEQ multiplex PCR assay. Here the immuneACCESS table is served through TCRdb, limited to in-frame sequences with V and J called. Missing clones are a known gap in these copies; in checked studies unresolved V genes cover under half, and the rest lacks a known reason. The sample table records about 14,000 clones; more than 65% of these occur just once. 11% of the sample belongs to the ten largest clones. Sample: lung tumor tissue. Every receptor here comes from a human donor with non-small cell lung cancer.

This clone was observed a handful of times. The chain combines TRBV10-3 with TRBJ2-7, with no clear D. This CDR3 has 14 residues. Germline V CDR1 and CDR2: ENHRY, SYGVKD. Trimming took off 3 bases at V and 2 bases at J, with 11 bases between the two ends. The CDR3 DNA reads TGTGCCATCAGTGACGTAGTGGGCACCTACGAGCAGTACTTC. Protein sequence: CAISDVVGTYEQYF.

In DNA, the CDR3 is TGTGCCAGCAGCTCGGGACTAGCGGGGACCTACGAGCAGTACTTC. It translates to CASSSGLAGTYEQYF. V gene TRBV7-2 combines with J gene TRBJ2-7; 13 nucleotides agree with TRBD2. V dropped 4 bases and J dropped 2; count of bases not matched to a gene: 2. The CDR3 has 15 residues. Germline V gene sequence: CDR1 SGHTA, CDR2 FQGNSA.

The CDR3 DNA is TGTGCCTGGGGCAGACTCCGGGCGGGCGAGCAGTACTTC. Encoded protein: CAWGRLRAGEQYF. The chain joins TRBV30 to TRBJ2-7; maybe TRBD2 (5 bases). This CDR3 has 13 amino acids. Trimming removed 5 bases from V and 6 bases from J, with 17 bases in between. Germline-derived CDR1 and CDR2 are GTSNPN and SVGIG (reference sequence).

The J gene is TRBJ2-7, the V gene TRBV27; D is unresolved. Per the germline V gene, CDR1 is MNHEY and CDR2 is SMNVEV (reference sequence). Trimming stripped 8 bases from V and 6 bases from J, with 20 bases between. CDR3 length equals 14 residues. The CDR3 loop is CASRPSLTWTEQYF. As DNA, the CDR3 is TGTGCCAGCCGTCCTTCGTTAACTTGGACCGAGCAGTACTTC.

This clone has only a few counts. This chain links TRBV4-2 with TRBJ2-1; perhaps D is TRBD1 or TRBD2 (6 bases each). Germline V gene lookup returns CDR1 LGHNA and CDR2 YNFKEQ. The CDR3 loop spans 13 amino acids. V was clipped by 2 bases and J by 10 bases, with 12 bases between them. The DNA for the CDR3 is TGTGCCAGCAGCCAATGGTGGGGGGCGGAGCAGTTCTTC. This encodes CASSQWWGAEQFF.

This clone appeared a few times. CDR3 in amino acids: CASSLWRNEKLFF. As DNA, the CDR3 is TGTGCCAGCAGTTTATGGCGGAATGAAAAACTGTTTTTT. This chain connects TRBV27 to TRBJ1-4; no reliable D call. Between the trimmed V and J ends, which lost 1 base and 5 bases, there was a span of 5 bases. This CDR3 spans 13 amino acids. In germline, CDR1 is MNHEY, CDR2 SMNVEV (reference sequence). The full variable domain, its missing parts supplied by reference TRBV27 and TRBJ1-4, is EAQVTQNPRYLITVTGKKLTVTCSQNMNHEYMSWYRQDPGLGLRQIYYSMNVEVTDKGDVPEGYKVSRKEKRNFPLILESPSPNQTSLYFCASSLWRNEKLFFGSGTQLSVL.

The chain is built from TRBV28 and TRBJ1-2, with D tentatively TRBD1 (6 bases). Germline CDR1 reads MDHEN; CDR2 reads SYDVKM. V was cut by 4 bases and J by 4 bases, with 22 bases left in between. The CDR3 loop spans 17 amino acids. This CDR3 reads CASSSPLYREGSYGYTF. The CDR3, as DNA: TGTGCCAGCAGTTCCCCACTTTACAGGGAGGGAAGCTATGGCTACACCTTC.

The genes are TRBV6-1 and TRBJ2-5; either TRBD1 or TRBD2 may supply D (5 bases each). CDR1 and CDR2 from the germline V gene are MNHNS and SASEGT. The CDR3 covers 14 residues. V was cut by 1 base and J by 5 bases, with 11 bases left in between. CDR3 sequence reads: CASSEDWGGETQYF. DNA for the CDR3: TGTGCCAGCAGTGAAGATTGGGGCGGGGAGACCCAGTACTTC.

This clone was seen only once. The chain employs TRBV7-2 and TRBJ2-7, with D uncertain. CDR1 is SGHTA, CDR2 FQGNSA, per germline. The length of the CDR3 is 14 residues. Between the trimmed V and J ends, which lost 5 bases and 0 bases, there was a span of 11 bases. The CDR3 DNA follows: TGTGCCAGCAGCCGCCGAGTAAGCTCCTACGAGCAGTACTTC. Its translation: CASSRRVSSYEQYF.

The V call is TRBV6-6, the J call TRBJ2-3; D is ambiguous. CDR1 and CDR2 (germline): MNHNY, SVGAGI (reference sequence). Trimming took 10 bases from V and 2 from J, leaving 10 bases between them. The CDR3 is 12 residues long. The chain's CDR3 is CAMGGNTDTQYF. The CDR3 coding sequence is TGTGCCATGGGCGGCAACACAGATACGCAGTATTTT.

This sequence joins TRBV30 and TRBJ2-2, with TRBD1 matching over 7 bases. In germline, CDR1 is GTSNPN, CDR2 SVGIG (reference sequence). The CDR3 contains 14 residues. After removal of 7 bases from V and 4 bases from J, the junction contained 9 bases not matched to a gene. The CDR3 reads CAFQQGRATGELFF. In DNA form, the CDR3 reads TGTGCCTTCCAACAGGGGCGAGCCACCGGGGAGCTGTTTTTT.

The chain has TRBV28 and TRBJ1-6; D gene uncertain. With 3 bases removed from V and 5 bases from J, the gap between germline ends came to 11 bases. The CDR3 is 15 amino acids. Germline V gene lookup returns CDR1 MDHEN and CDR2 SYDVKM. The CDR3: CASSFPRLHNSPLHF. CDR3 nucleotide sequence: TGTGCCAGCAGTTTTCCCCGACTACATAATTCACCCCTCCACTTT.

The CDR3 bases are TGTGCCACCAGCCGTACGCGGGAGGGCGCCTACGAGCAGTACTTC. Its translation is CATSRTREGAYEQYF. The rearrangement joins TRBV15 to TRBJ2-7; TRBD2 matches at 9 bases. The germline V gene has CDR1 LNHNV and CDR2 YYDKDF (reference sequence). CDR3 size: 15 residues. With 5 bases clipped from V and 2 bases from J, the junction kept 7 bases outside the gene matches.

The chain joins TRBV19 to TRBJ1-1; D possibly corresponds to TRBD1 (6 bases). Trimming shortened V by 5 bases and J by 1 base, and 8 bases separated the two germline ends. This CDR3 is built from 13 residues. CDR1 is LNHDA, CDR2 SQIVND, per germline (reference sequence). The CDR3 region is CASSVGQNTEAFF. The CDR3 DNA reads as TGTGCCAGTAGTGTGGGACAGAACACTGAAGCTTTCTTT. Supplemented by reference TRBV19 and TRBJ1-1, the full variable domain reads DGGITQSPKYLFRKEGQNVTLSCEQNLNHDAMYWYRQDPGQGLRLIYYSQIVNDFQKGDIAEGYSVSREKKESFPLTVTSAQKNPTAFYLCASSVGQNTEAFFGQGTRLTVV.

The chain joins TRBV11-1 to TRBJ2-1; 12 bases align to TRBD2. The CDR3 spans 16 residues. J lost 6 bases, V lost 4 bases, and 7 bases had no gene match. CDR1 is SGHAT, CDR2 FQDESV, per germline (reference sequence). The CDR3 loop is CASSSAGTSGFNEQFF. The DNA of the CDR3 is TGTGCCAGCAGCTCCGCCGGGACTAGCGGGTTCAATGAGCAGTTCTTC.

This clone has more than one count but fewer than ten. The chain links TRBV9 to TRBJ2-3; perhaps TRBD2 as D (5 bases). The length of the CDR3 is 15 residues. The germline V gene has CDR1 SGDLS and CDR2 YYNGEE. V was shortened by 4 bases and J by 2 bases, with 14 bases between the two germline ends. The DNA of the CDR3 is TGTGCCAGCAGCCCACGGACTGAATTCACAGATACGCAGTATTTT. Its protein is CASSPRTEFTDTQYF.

This chain joins TRBV7-9 and TRBJ2-4; weak D call: TRBD1 (5 bases). Trimming cost V 5 bases and J 8 bases, with 13 bases left between them. This CDR3 spans 13 amino acids. Germline CDR1 reads SEHNR; CDR2 reads FQNEAQ (reference sequence). In DNA, the CDR3 is TGTGCCAGCAGCCGGATTCTAGGGGACATTCAGTACTTC. As protein: CASSRILGDIQYF.

The table lists this clone with a count of one. The chain joins TRBV7-2 to TRBJ2-1, with TRBD2 identical over 8 bases. The ends lost 5 bases at V and 7 bases at J; junction bases unmatched: 13. This CDR3 has 16 residues. Per germline, CDR1 SGHTA and CDR2 FQGNSA. CDR3 amino acids: CASSPDSSGRGNEQFF. CDR3 nucleotides: TGTGCCAGCAGCCCGGACTCTTCCGGGAGGGGAAATGAGCAGTTCTTC.

The chain couples TRBV11-2 to TRBJ2-1; D is unclear. Trimming shortened V by 0 bases and J by 1 base, and 7 bases separated the two germline ends. The CDR3 has 15 amino acids. Per germline, CDR1 SGHAT and CDR2 FQNNGV. The CDR3 DNA is TGTGCCAGCAGCTTAGAGGAAGGTTCCTACAATGAGCAGTTCTTC. Protein sequence: CASSLEEGSYNEQFF.

V and J are TRBV5-1 and TRBJ2-7; D uncertain. This CDR3 contains 11 residues. Trimming removed 0 bases at V and 7 bases at J, with 5 bases between. Germline CDR1 is SGHRS and CDR2 is YFSETQ. As DNA, the CDR3 is TGCGCCAGCAGCTTGGGGGGAGAGCAGTACTTC. Encoded protein: CASSLGGEQYF.

The genes are TRBV30 and TRBJ2-3; D unclear. V was trimmed by 4 bases and J by 8 bases, leaving 16 bases between them. Germline lookup yields CDR1 GTSNPN and CDR2 SVGIG (reference sequence). This CDR3 has 13 residues. The CDR3: CAWTPPAPRTQYF. In DNA form, the CDR3 reads TGTGCCTGGACCCCCCCGGCCCCGCGTACGCAGTATTTT.

The V call is TRBV7-9, the J call TRBJ2-7; TRBD2 is a possible D gene (5 bases). Trimming left V 5 bases short and J 3 bases short, with 5 bases between. The CDR3 spans 11 residues. The V gene's germline CDR1 is SEHNR and CDR2 FQNEAQ (reference sequence). The CDR3 nucleotides are TGTGCCAGCAGCCGGGACTACGAGCAGTACTTC. Translated: CASSRDYEQYF.

The V and J genes are TRBV30 and TRBJ1-6, with D perhaps matching TRBD1 (5 bases). The CDR3 covers 13 residues. Germline CDR1 reads GTSNPN; CDR2 reads SVGIG (reference sequence). The V end lost 2 bases, the J end lost 10 bases, and 12 bases lay between the germline ends. CDR3 sequence reads: CAWSTRGESPLHF. The CDR3 coding sequence is TGTGCCTGGAGTACGAGGGGTGAATCACCCCTCCACTTT.

The chain has TRBV5-1 and TRBJ2-5; D may be TRBD1 or TRBD2 (5 bases each). CDR1 is SGHRS, CDR2 YFSETQ, per germline. The V end lost 0 bases, the J end lost 2 bases, and 5 bases lay between the germline ends. This CDR3 has 13 residues. The CDR3 nucleotides are TGCGCCAGCAGCTTGGGGGGGCAAGAGACCCAGTACTTC. Translation: CASSLGGQETQYF.

This clone was counted between two and nine times. Other DNA sequences in the same sample also yield this CDR3. The rearrangement links TRBV11-2 to TRBJ1-5; D may be TRBD1 (5 bases). V gave up 1 base and J gave up 7 bases, with 8 bases separating them. The V gene's germline CDR1 is SGHAT and CDR2 FQNNGV. This CDR3 has 13 amino acids. CDR3 DNA sequence: TGTGCCAGCAGCTTAGGGGACCGACAGCCCCAGCATTTT. It specifies CASSLGDRQPQHF.

DNA for the CDR3: TGTGCCAGCAGTTACTCCGGGGGGCGGGTTGAAGCTTTCTTT. As protein: CASSYSGGRVEAFF. The V gene is TRBV6-5, the J gene TRBJ1-1, with D possibly TRBD1 on 6 matching bases. V gave up 0 bases and J gave up 7 bases, with 12 bases separating them. The CDR3 has 14 amino acids. Germline assignment: CDR1 MNHEY and CDR2 SVGAGI.

This chain connects TRBV28 to TRBJ2-7, with 11 nucleotides matching TRBD2. From germline, CDR1 is MDHEN and CDR2 SYDVKM. V shed 4 bases and J 6 bases; nucleotides not matched to a gene: 8. This CDR3 spans 15 amino acids. In nucleotides, the CDR3 is TGTGCCAGCAGTTCCTCCGGGACTAGCGGCATCGAGCAGTACTTC. It codes for CASSSSGTSGIEQYF.